The source of this T cell receptor (beta chain) is a study of Graves' ophthalmopathy and Graves' hyperthyroidism. Germline V gene sequence: CDR1 MNHNS, CDR2 SASEGT. The CDR3 runs to 10 residues. The V and J ends lost 2 bases and 6 bases respectively, with 2 bases between them. RNA transcripts provided the template for amplifying TCR beta CDR3 regions. First-round RT-PCR relied on HTBI primers, and a second-round multiplex PCR came next. TCRdb reanalysed the multiplex PCR reads using MiXCR and keeps one entry per CDR3 protein. The table lists about 620,000 distinct CDR3 sequences, about a fifth of them singletons. At least ten counts were recorded for this clonotype.

Sequenced: peripheral blood. The TCR sequence derives from a woman younger than 35 with stable Graves' hyperthyroidism. Some clones in this sample may be carry-over from other donors' samples. V is TRBV6-1 and J is TRBJ2-7; D ambiguous. The DNA for the CDR3 is TGTGCCAGCAGTGAACTCGAGCAGTACTTC. This encodes CASSELEQYF.